This TCR beta chain was captured by sequencing in a study of T cells expressing NK-cell markers. Study background: Cells sorted as CD3+CD56+NKG2C+, CD3+CD56+NKG2C- and CD3+CD56-NKG2C+ T cells supplied the TCR beta repertoires. Within the sequenced cohort of eight donors, seven exhibited HCMV seropositivity and one was seronegative.

A remark on this clonotype: Its antigen is not identified.

Germline V gene lookup returns CDR1 SQVTM and CDR2 ANQGSEA. This CDR3 region has 14 residues. TCRdb reprocessed the 5' RACE reads and keeps a single row for each CDR3 protein, giving no DNA. The sample yields 550,000 or so distinct CDR3 sequences, of which the top ten take up 3% to 4.5%. Broader study findings: In roughly six donors, dominant NKG2C+ clonotypes were roughly 1.0-7.5% of CD8+ T cells.

The sample taken for sequencing was blood T cells: a sorted CD56 or NKG2C T cell subset, CD4+ or CD8+ T cells, or bulk PBMC T cells (not recorded which). This receptor was identified in a man between 18 and 35 years old in good health. This chain links TRBV29-1 with TRBJ1-2; TCRdb's D gene call, TRBD1, goes unchecked for lack of DNA. CDR3 sequence: CSVVRDRGSYGYTF.